A selection of T cell receptor beta chains follows, all from one sample in a study of cytomegalovirus exposure and HLA in healthy donors. Sequencing used immunoSEQ multiplex PCR; TCRdb keeps in-frame clones, though not all of them. The table shows under 45,000 clones, with roughly 78% occurring only once. Material for sequencing was PBMCs. These receptors all come from a male donor in good health and CMV-seronegative. CDR3s include the opening cysteine and the closing phenylalanine or tryptophan. Each record gives: J gene, V gene, CDR3 protein.

>TRBJ2-7|TRBV5-4
CASSPTGTNEQYF
>TRBJ1-1|TRBV28
CASSLLDRENTEAFF
>TRBJ2-2|TRBV6-1
CASSEWAGWFF
>TRBJ1-2|TRBV5-6
CASSPGTAANYGYTF
>TRBJ1-1|TRBV7-9
CALGVGVGAFF
>TRBJ1-4|TRBV4-1
CASSQVYGQSEKLFF
>TRBJ1-3|TRBV10-2
CAAMGAGNTIYF
>TRBJ1-1|TRBV27
CASSLYWGHETEAFF
>TRBJ1-4|TRBV19
CASRGGTGQGEKLFF
>TRBJ1-2|TRBV9
CASSVEDINYGYTF
>TRBJ2-4|TRBV10-3
CAISPTSGRVRGKNIQYF
>TRBJ2-7|TRBV28
CASSPGIAIYEQYF
>TRBJ2-3|TRBV7-3
CASSPVAGATDTQYF
>TRBJ1-3|TRBV2
CASSPGTGPRNTIYF
>TRBJ1-3|TRBV2
CASSATGFLGNTIYF
>TRBJ2-7|TRBV14
CASSRQWYEQYF
>TRBJ1-1|TRBV13
CASSLEGAGMNTEAFF
>TRBJ2-7|TRBV5-1
CASSLLRGGDFYEQYF
>TRBJ1-4|TRBV6-1
CASRAGTTTNEKLFF
>TRBJ2-5|TRBV5-1
CASNPGTSGQETQYF
>TRBJ2-2|TRBV6-1
CASPGWAGTGELFF
>TRBJ2-5|TRBV5-1
CASSLGLGQETQYF
>TRBJ2-3|TRBV7-9
CASSPSSGRADTQYF
>TRBJ2-5|TRBV5-6
CASSNMEETQYF
>TRBJ2-3|TRBV10-3
CAISESQLDSRTDTQYF
>TRBJ2-7|TRBV27
CASSFQGSYEQYF
>TRBJ1-1|TRBV7-9
CASSLLAGANTEAFF
>TRBJ2-7|TRBV19
CASSIGGTGPYEQYF
>TRBJ1-6|TRBV5-1
CASSFRQGGSPLHF
>TRBJ2-7|TRBV2
CASPGQGHEQYF
>TRBJ1-3|TRBV30
CAWSVRGSGNTIYF
>TRBJ2-7|TRBV25-1
CASSPTGDLSYEQYF
>TRBJ1-2|TRBV28
CASSFGGYNYGYTF
>TRBJ1-6|TRBV28
CASSLSPGYNSPLHF
>TRBJ1-4|TRBV5-1
CASSLSRQGGNEKLFF
>TRBJ2-2|TRBV5-4
CASRYTGMTNTGELFF
>TRBJ1-1|TRBV6-1
CASSERGFRTEAFF
>TRBJ1-6|TRBV28
CASSLLEGVSPLHF